This TCR beta chain came from a study of shared clonotypes between healthy human individuals. General study results and limits: Several donors had about 5% of their naive CD4 clonotypes in common. Large depth notwithstanding, sorted-subset sequencing proved incomplete by rarefaction.

Germline-derived CDR1 and CDR2 are ENHRY and SYGVKD. Trimming left V 3 bases short and J 1 base short, with 13 bases between. The CDR3 has 15 residues. TCRdb's copy holds only in-frame clones and misses some; the assay was immunoSEQ multiplex PCR. This sample has approximately 1,500,000 clones, with 95% to 99% found just once. Every contributor of samples was a Caucasian grown-up residing in Nashville, Tennessee. Into CD45RA+ naive and CD45RA-negative memory subsets, the CD4+ cells were split. As to this clone: The antigen is not known.

The chain carries TRBV10-3 and TRBJ2-7; D not certain. This TCR came from a man aged 25 to 45 in good health. Sequenced: naive CD4+ T cells sorted from blood. Subset noted: CD45RA+ positively selected. CDR3 nucleotide sequence: TGTGCCATCAGTGAATTTTTGGGTCTTTCCTACGAGCAGTACTTC. It yields the protein CAISEFLGLSYEQYF.